A single sample is the source of the 25 T cell receptor beta chains below, sequenced in a study of T cells in Graves' hyperthyroidism and ophthalmopathy. Template material for amplifying TCR beta CDR3 regions consisted of RNA transcripts. The primer set for the first-round RT-PCR of the TCR CDR3 was HTBI. TCRdb called the multiplex PCR reads again in MiXCR, with one record for every CDR3 protein. Of 190,000 or so distinct CDR3 sequences in the sample, 15% to 20% were seen once. Sequenced: blood. The receptors originated from a man aged 40-49 years with Graves' hyperthyroidism.

This clonotype was observed many times. This sequence joins TRBV5-1 and TRBJ2-5, with D possibly being TRBD1 (5 bases). This CDR3 has 15 residues. V gave up 3 bases and J gave up 3 bases, with 15 bases separating them. CDR1 SGHRS and CDR2 YFSETQ come from the germline V gene. CDR3 in amino acids: CASSSDSVTEETQYF. The CDR3 DNA sequence: TGCGCCAGCAGCTCCGACTCGGTGACAGAAGAGACCCAGTACTTC.

This clonotype came up many times. The chain has TRBV18 and TRBJ2-5; TRBD2 might be the D (6 bases). Germline CDR1 and CDR2: KGHSH and LQKENI. The V and J ends lost 5 bases and 4 bases respectively, with 14 bases between them. This CDR3 region has 14 residues. The CDR3 nucleotides read TGTGCCAGCTCATCAACAGAGGGAGGAGAGACCCAGTACTTC. Translated: CASSSTEGGETQYF.

This clonotype was seen a handful of times. The DNA of the CDR3 is TGTGCCAGTAGTATCATCGGGGGCCCATGGGGTTCACCCCTCCACTTT. Its protein is CASSIIGGPWGSPLHF. The V and J genes are TRBV19 and TRBJ1-6; D perhaps matches TRBD1 (6 bases). The CDR3 runs to 16 residues. With 3 bases removed from V and 9 bases from J, the gap between germline ends came to 18 bases. Germline-derived CDR1 and CDR2 are LNHDA and SQIVND (reference sequence).

V is TRBV7-9 and J is TRBJ1-6; possible D gene TRBD1, 6 bases. V dropped 5 bases and J dropped 8 bases, with 16 bases sitting between them. Germline CDR1 is SEHNR and CDR2 is FQNEAQ (reference sequence). CDR3 length: 15 residues. The CDR3: CASSQHRAQDSPLHF. CDR3 bases: TGTGCCAGCAGCCAACACAGGGCCCAGGATTCACCCCTCCACTTT.

In regard to this clonotype: The germline gene is not matched at one end of the junction; a read error may be the cause. This chain's CDR3 is CAGSLVQGSSPLHF. The CDR3 DNA reads as TGTGCCGGCAGTTTAGTACAGGGGAGTTCACCCCTCCACTTT. The chain combines TRBV27 with TRBJ1-6; TRBD1 agrees at 7 bases. Per germline, CDR1 MNHEY and CDR2 SMNVEV (reference sequence). The CDR3 covers 14 residues.

This clonotype was recorded at least ten times. The V call is TRBV30, the J call TRBJ1-5, with 7 bases fitting TRBD1. Germline values: CDR1 GTSNPN, CDR2 SVGIG (reference sequence). This CDR3 is built from 14 residues. Losses at the gene ends were 1 base for V and 2 bases for J; bases not matched to a gene: 2. CDR3 sequence reads: CAWSAGTGNQPQHF. As DNA, the CDR3 is TGTGCCTGGAGTGCCGGGACAGGCAATCAGCCCCAGCATTTT.

There are a few counts of this clonotype. J is TRBJ1-4 and V is TRBV4-2, with 9 bases fitting TRBD1. This CDR3 region has 15 residues. The V gene end was trimmed by 5 bases and the J gene end by 2 bases; junction bases not matched to a gene: 3. Looked up from germline, CDR1 is LGHNA and CDR2 is YNFKEQ. This chain's CDR3 is CASSTTGGTNEKLFF. The CDR3 DNA follows: TGTGCCAGCAGCACTACAGGGGGCACTAATGAAAAACTGTTTTTT.

Many counts were recorded for this clonotype. This rearrangement joins TRBV7-9 to TRBJ2-7; D unresolved. Germline lookup yields CDR1 SEHNR and CDR2 FQNEAQ (reference sequence). V dropped 1 base and J dropped 3 bases, with 10 bases sitting between them. The CDR3 consists of 14 residues. CDR3: CASSLGGQLYEQYF. The CDR3 DNA is TGTGCCAGCAGCTTAGGTGGGCAGCTCTACGAGCAGTACTTC.

This clonotype was observed many times. The CDR3 here is CASSQGGTSGVNEQFF. CDR3 sequence (DNA): TGTGCCAGCAGCCAAGGAGGGACTAGCGGGGTCAATGAGCAGTTCTTC. The V gene is TRBV3-1, the J gene TRBJ2-1, with 13 bases matching TRBD2. Looked up from germline, CDR1 is LGHDT and CDR2 is YNNKEL (reference sequence). J gave up 6 bases and V 1 base, and 3 bases lay outside the gene matches. The CDR3 length is 16 residues.

This clonotype has ten or more counts. The V and J genes are TRBV3-1 and TRBJ1-1; D remains unclear. Trimming removed 0 bases at V and 1 base at J, with 9 bases between. The CDR3 is made up of 15 amino acids. CDR1 and CDR2 from the germline V gene are LGHDT and YNNKEL (reference sequence). CDR3 loop: CASSQDLGKNTEAFF. The DNA of the CDR3 is TGTGCCAGCAGCCAAGATCTGGGTAAGAACACTGAAGCTTTCTTT.

This clonotype was seen only a few times. V is TRBV5-1 and J is TRBJ2-6; no firm D call. This CDR3 spans 15 amino acids. Per the germline V gene, CDR1 is SGHRS and CDR2 is YFSETQ. Trimming cost V 4 bases and J 1 base, with 9 bases left between them. The DNA of the CDR3 is TGCGCCAGCAGCCTCGACAAGTCTGGGGCCAACGTCCTGACTTTC. This gives the protein CASSLDKSGANVLTF.

This chain links TRBV6-1 with TRBJ2-3; TRBD2 is a possible D gene (5 bases). Germline V CDR1 and CDR2: MNHNS, SASEGT. This CDR3 is 17 amino acids long. Trimming left V 10 bases short and J 2 bases short, with 25 bases between. Here the CDR3 reads CATTPRPGGSDTDTQYF. The CDR3, as DNA: TGTGCCACCACCCCCCGCCCAGGTGGTAGCGACACAGATACGCAGTATTTT.

The table lists this clonotype with many counts. This chain joins TRBV10-3 and TRBJ1-6; unclear D gene. The germline V gene encodes CDR1 ENHRY and CDR2 SYGVKD. The CDR3 loop spans 13 amino acids. The ends were cut back, 0 bases at V and 8 bases at J, with 5 bases in the middle. The CDR3 sequence is CAISESGHSPLHF. CDR3 DNA sequence: TGTGCCATCAGTGAGTCAGGGCATTCACCCCTCCACTTT.

The chain recombines TRBV7-9 with TRBJ2-1; D assignment may be TRBD1 or TRBD2 (5 bases each). This CDR3 spans 18 amino acids. CDR1 SEHNR and CDR2 FQNEAQ come from the germline V gene (reference sequence). V shed 0 bases and J shed 0 bases, with 15 bases lying between them. CDR3 sequence: CASSLAGTGQSSYNEQFF. The CDR3 DNA follows: TGTGCCAGCAGCTTAGCCGGGACGGGGCAAAGCTCCTACAATGAGCAGTTCTTC.

This clonotype appeared many times. The rearrangement joins TRBV6-2 or TRBV6-3 to TRBJ1-2; no definite D call. Germline loops: CDR1 MNHEY, CDR2 SVGEGT. CDR3 length equals 14 residues. Trimming took 0 bases from V and 2 from J, leaving 7 bases between them. This CDR3 reads CASSYSPVNYGYTF. The CDR3 region has the DNA TGTGCCAGCAGTTACTCCCCAGTAAACTATGGCTACACCTTC.

The sample holds a few counts of this clonotype. The rearrangement links TRBV20-1 to TRBJ2-1; 14 bases fit TRBD2. The germline V gene encodes CDR1 DFQATT and CDR2 SNEGSKA (reference sequence). CDR3 length: 15 amino acids. Trimming cost V 2 bases and J 5 bases; bases outside gene matches: 2. CDR3 bases: TGCAGTGCTAGAAGGACTAGCGGGGGGCACAATGAGCAGTTCTTC. It translates to CSARRTSGGHNEQFF.

Details on this clonotype: A single base separates this from a much larger clone, so it may be a read error. This sequence joins TRBV20-1 and TRBJ1-1; D is unresolved. V was shortened by 3 bases and J by 8 bases, with 10 bases between the two germline ends. Per the germline V gene, CDR1 is DFQATT and CDR2 is SNEGSKA (reference sequence). The CDR3 spans 11 residues. CDR3 in amino acids: CSARKQREAFF. The CDR3 region has the DNA TGCAGTGCTAGGAAACAGAGAGAAGCTTTCTTT.

This clonotype has just one count. The chain couples TRBV30 to TRBJ2-7, with 7 bases aligning to TRBD2. Germline CDR1 GTSNPN, CDR2 SVGIG (reference sequence). CDR3 size: 15 residues. V lost 3 bases to trimming and J lost 0 bases; unmatched junction nucleotides: 8. CDR3 loop: CAWRPGLGNSYEQYF. CDR3 bases: TGTGCCTGGAGACCTGGACTAGGGAACTCCTACGAGCAGTACTTC. The variable domain in full, with the rest retrieved from reference TRBV30 and TRBJ2-7, is SQTIHQWPATLVQPVGSPLSLECTVEGTSNPNLYWYRQAAGRGLQLLFYSVGIGQISSEVPQNLSASRPQDRQFILSSKKLLLSDSGFYLCAWRPGLGNSYEQYFGPGTRLTVT.

This clonotype has at least ten counts. This chain links TRBV20-1 with TRBJ1-3; a possible D gene is TRBD1 (6 bases). CDR1 and CDR2 from the germline V gene are DFQATT and SNEGSKA (reference sequence). The CDR3 runs to 15 residues. Trimming cost V 1 base and J 0 bases, with 10 bases left between them. The CDR3 nucleotides read TGCAGTGCTAGAGGTAACAGGGACTCTGGAAACACCATATATTTT. Translation gives CSARGNRDSGNTIYF.

This clonotype was counted ten times or more. The rearrangement uses TRBV6-1 and TRBJ1-1; tentatively, D is TRBD1 (5 bases). V was cut by 5 bases and J by 6 bases, with 13 bases left in between. In germline, CDR1 is MNHNS, CDR2 SASEGT. This CDR3 has 13 residues. The CDR3 DNA reads as TGTGCCAGCAGTTATGGGGGTATGGCTGAAGCTTTCTTT. Its translation is CASSYGGMAEAFF.

The table lists this clonotype with a few counts. The chain links TRBV3-1 to TRBJ1-4; the match to TRBD1 covers 9 bases. Germline V gene sequence: CDR1 LGHDT, CDR2 YNNKEL (reference sequence). V lost 1 base to trimming and J lost 8 bases; unmatched junction nucleotides: 14. The CDR3 length is 18 residues. The CDR3 loop is CASSQVGTGKSNSEKLFF. CDR3 DNA sequence: TGTGCCAGCAGCCAAGTAGGGACAGGGAAGAGTAATAGCGAAAAACTGTTTTTT.

At least ten counts were recorded for this clonotype. The chain has TRBV7-9 and TRBJ2-2, with D possibly matching TRBD1 (6 bases). Between the trimmed V and J ends, which lost 5 bases and 1 base, there was a span of 11 bases. The CDR3 is made up of 15 amino acids. Germline CDR1 is SEHNR and CDR2 is FQNEAQ (reference sequence). The CDR3 is CASSIGTRNTGELFF. In nucleotides, the CDR3 is TGTGCCAGCAGCATAGGGACAAGGAACACCGGGGAGCTGTTTTTT.

The rearrangement uses TRBV6-1 and TRBJ2-1; D is perhaps TRBD1 (5 bases). The CDR3 runs 12 residues. The V and J ends lost 7 bases and 10 bases respectively, with 14 bases between them. Per germline, CDR1 MNHNS and CDR2 SASEGT. The CDR3 spells CASTDQNREQFF. The CDR3 DNA sequence: TGTGCCAGCACCGACCAGAACAGGGAGCAGTTCTTC.

There are many counts of this clonotype. This sequence joins TRBV20-1 and TRBJ1-2; 9 bases are shared with TRBD1. Germline-derived CDR1 and CDR2 are DFQATT and SNEGSKA (reference sequence). V was pared by 5 bases and J by 6 bases, with 7 bases of the junction left unmatched. The CDR3 length is 13 residues. The CDR3, as DNA: TGCAGTGCTGGCGGGACAGGGCGACATGGCTACACCTTC. Translating gives CSAGGTGRHGYTF.

This clonotype was picked up a small number of times. The V call is TRBV24-1, the J call TRBJ1-2, with 8 bases fitting TRBD1. After removal of 3 bases from V and 5 bases from J, the junction contained 4 bases not matched to a gene. The germline V gene has CDR1 KGHDR and CDR2 SFDVKD. The CDR3 is 14 residues long. The CDR3 DNA sequence: TGTGCCACCAGTGATCCCAGGGGGCTATATGGCTACACCTTC. Protein sequence: CATSDPRGLYGYTF.